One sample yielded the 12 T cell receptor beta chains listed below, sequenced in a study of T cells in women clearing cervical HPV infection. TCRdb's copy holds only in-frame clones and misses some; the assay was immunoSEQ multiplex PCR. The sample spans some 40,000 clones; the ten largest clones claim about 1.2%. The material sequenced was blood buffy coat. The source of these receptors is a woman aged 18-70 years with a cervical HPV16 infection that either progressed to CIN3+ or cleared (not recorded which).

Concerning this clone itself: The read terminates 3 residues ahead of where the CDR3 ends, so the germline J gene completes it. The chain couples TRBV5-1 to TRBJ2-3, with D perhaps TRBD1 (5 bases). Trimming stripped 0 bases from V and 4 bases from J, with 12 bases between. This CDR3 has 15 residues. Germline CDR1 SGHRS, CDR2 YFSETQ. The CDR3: CASSLAAGLSDTQYF. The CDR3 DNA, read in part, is TGCGCCAGCAGCTTGGCTGCAGGGTTATCAGATACG.

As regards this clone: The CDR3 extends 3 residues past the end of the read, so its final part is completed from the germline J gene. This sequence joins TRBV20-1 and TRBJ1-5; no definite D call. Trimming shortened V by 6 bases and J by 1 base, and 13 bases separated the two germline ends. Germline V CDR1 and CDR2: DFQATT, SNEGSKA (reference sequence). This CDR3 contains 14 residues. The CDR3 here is CSARVPASNQPQHF. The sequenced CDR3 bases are TGCAGTGCCCGGGTCCCAGCAAGCAATCAGCCC.

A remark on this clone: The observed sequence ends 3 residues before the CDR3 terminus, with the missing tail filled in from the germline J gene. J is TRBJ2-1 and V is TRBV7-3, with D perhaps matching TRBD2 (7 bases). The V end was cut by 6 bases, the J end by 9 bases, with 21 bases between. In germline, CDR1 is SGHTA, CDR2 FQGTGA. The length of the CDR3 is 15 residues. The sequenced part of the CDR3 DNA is TGTGCCAGCAGGGGGGGCGGACTAGATGGAGGTGAG. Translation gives CASRGGGLDGGE. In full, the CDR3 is CASRGGGLDGGEQFF.

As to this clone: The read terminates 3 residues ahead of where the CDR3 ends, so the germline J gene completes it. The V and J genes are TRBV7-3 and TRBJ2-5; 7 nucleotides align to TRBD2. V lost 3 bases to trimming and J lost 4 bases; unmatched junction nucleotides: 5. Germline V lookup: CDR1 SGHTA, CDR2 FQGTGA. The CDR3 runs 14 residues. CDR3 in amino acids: CASSFTGGLETQYF. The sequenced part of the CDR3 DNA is TGTGCCAGCAGCTTCACGGGGGGTTTAGAGACC.

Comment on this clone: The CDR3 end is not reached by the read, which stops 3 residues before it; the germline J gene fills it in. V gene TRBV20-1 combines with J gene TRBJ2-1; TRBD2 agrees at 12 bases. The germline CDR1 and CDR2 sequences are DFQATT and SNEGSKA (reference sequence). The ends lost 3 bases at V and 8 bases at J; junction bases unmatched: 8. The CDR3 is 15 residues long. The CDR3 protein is CSARSSGRARDEQFF. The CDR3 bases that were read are TGCAGTGCTAGGTCTAGCGGGAGGGCCAGGGATGAG.

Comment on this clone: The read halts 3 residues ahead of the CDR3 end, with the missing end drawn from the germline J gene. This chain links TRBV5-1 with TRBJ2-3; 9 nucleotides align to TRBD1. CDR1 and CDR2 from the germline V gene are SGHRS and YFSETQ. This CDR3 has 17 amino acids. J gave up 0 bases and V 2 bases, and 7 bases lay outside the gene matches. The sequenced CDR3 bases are TGCGCCAGCAGCTTCATACAGGGGGCTTTTAGCACAGATACG. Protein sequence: CASSFIQGAFSTDT. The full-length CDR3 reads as CASSFIQGAFSTDTQYF. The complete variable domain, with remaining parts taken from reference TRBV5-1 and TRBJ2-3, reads KAGVTQTPRYLIKTRGQQVTLSCSPISGHRSVSWYQQTPGQGLQFLFEYFSETQRNKGNFPGRFSGRQFSNSRSEMNVSTLELGDSALYLCASSFIQGAFSTDTQYFGPGTRLTVL.

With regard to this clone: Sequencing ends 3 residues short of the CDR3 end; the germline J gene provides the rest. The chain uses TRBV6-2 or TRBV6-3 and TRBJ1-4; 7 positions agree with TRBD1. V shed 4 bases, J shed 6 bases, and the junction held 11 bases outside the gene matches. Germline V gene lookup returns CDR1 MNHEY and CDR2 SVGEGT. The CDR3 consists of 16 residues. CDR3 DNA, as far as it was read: TGTGCCAGCAGTTCGCGACAGGGCCGGAGAGATGAAAAA. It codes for CASSSRQGRRDEK. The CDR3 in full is CASSSRQGRRDEKLFF.

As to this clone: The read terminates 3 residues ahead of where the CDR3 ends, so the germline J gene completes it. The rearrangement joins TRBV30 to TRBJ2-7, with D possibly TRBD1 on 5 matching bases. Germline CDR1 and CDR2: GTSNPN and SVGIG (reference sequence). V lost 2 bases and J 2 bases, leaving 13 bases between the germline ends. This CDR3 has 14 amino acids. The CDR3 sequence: CAWSNQGQTYEQYF. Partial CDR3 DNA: TGTGCCTGGAGTAATCAGGGCCAAACCTACGAG.

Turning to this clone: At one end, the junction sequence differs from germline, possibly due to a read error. The CDR3 loop reads CTSSQGAQPQHF. The sequenced part of the CDR3 DNA is TGCACCAGCAGCCAGGGGGCCCAGCCC. J is TRBJ1-5 and V is TRBV4-1; 8 bases match TRBD1. The sequenced fragment ends 3 residues before the CDR3 boundary, so the rest is inferred from the germline J gene. This CDR3 has 12 amino acids. Looked up from germline, CDR1 is MGHRA and CDR2 is YSYEKL.

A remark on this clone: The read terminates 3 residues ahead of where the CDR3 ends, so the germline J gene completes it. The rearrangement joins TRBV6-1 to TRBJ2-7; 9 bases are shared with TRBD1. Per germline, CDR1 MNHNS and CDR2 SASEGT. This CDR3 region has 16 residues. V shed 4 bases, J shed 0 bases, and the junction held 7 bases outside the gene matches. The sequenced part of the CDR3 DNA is TGTGCCAGCAGTGCAGTAGGACAGGGGCACTCCTACGAG. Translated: CASSAVGQGHSYE. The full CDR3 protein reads CASSAVGQGHSYEQYF.

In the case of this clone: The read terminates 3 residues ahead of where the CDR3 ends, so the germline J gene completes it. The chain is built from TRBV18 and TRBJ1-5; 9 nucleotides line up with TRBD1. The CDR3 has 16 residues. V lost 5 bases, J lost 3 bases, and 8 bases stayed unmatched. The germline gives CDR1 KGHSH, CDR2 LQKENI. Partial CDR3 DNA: TGTGCCAGCTCAATTACCGGGACAGGGAACAATCAGCCC. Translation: CASSITGTGNNQP. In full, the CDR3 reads CASSITGTGNNQPQHF.

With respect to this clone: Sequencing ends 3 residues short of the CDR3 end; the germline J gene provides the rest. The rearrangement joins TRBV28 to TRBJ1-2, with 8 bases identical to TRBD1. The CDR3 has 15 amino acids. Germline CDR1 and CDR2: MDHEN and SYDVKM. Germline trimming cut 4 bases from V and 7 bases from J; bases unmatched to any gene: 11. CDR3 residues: CASSSLEQGESGYTF. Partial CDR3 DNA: TGTGCCAGCAGTTCCCTAGAACAGGGGGAATCTGGC.